The 8 T cell receptor beta chains below all came from one sample that was sequenced in a study of PD-1 blockade in classical Hodgkin lymphoma. There was relapse after autologous stem cell transplantation in every patient, and there was variation in brentuximab vedotin exposure. Generated by immunoSEQ multiplex PCR, the TCRdb table keeps only in-frame clones and is missing some. The table includes tens of thousands of clones, approximately 92% detected once. The material sequenced was peripheral blood mononuclear cells (PBMCs), taken at baseline. The source of these receptors is a human donor with classical Hodgkin lymphoma.

The chain carries TRBV6-5 and TRBJ2-1, with 9 bases that match TRBD2. From germline, CDR1 is MNHEY and CDR2 SVGAGI. The CDR3 is 15 amino acids. V dropped 2 bases and J dropped 8; count of bases not matched to a gene: 7. DNA of the CDR3: TGTGCCAGCAGTTACCGGCGGGGGGGCAACCATGAGCAGTTCTTC. Translated, it gives CASSYRRGGNHEQFF.

The chain has TRBV11-2 and TRBJ1-2; 7 bases line up with TRBD1. CDR1 is SGHAT, CDR2 FQNNGV, per germline. CDR3 length equals 13 residues. J lost 4 bases, V lost 4 bases, and 3 bases had no gene match. DNA for the CDR3: TGTGCCAGCAGCTACTGGACAGGCTATGGCTACACCTTC. As protein: CASSYWTGYGYTF.

The rearrangement links TRBV14 to TRBJ2-7, with TRBD2 matching over 8 bases. V lost 4 bases to trimming and J lost 1 base; unmatched junction nucleotides: 6. Germline V gives CDR1 SGHDN, CDR2 FVKESK. The CDR3 runs 15 residues. The CDR3: CASSPLAGISYEQYF. The DNA for the CDR3 is TGTGCCAGCAGCCCATTAGCGGGGATATCCTACGAGCAGTACTTC.

V gene TRBV7-6 combines with J gene TRBJ2-5; D may be TRBD1 (6 bases). Germline V CDR1 and CDR2: SGHVS, FNYEAQ. V lost 1 base and J 1 base, leaving 7 bases between the germline ends. The CDR3 extends over 14 amino acids. The CDR3 protein is CASSLGTVQETQYF. CDR3 bases: TGTGCCAGCAGCTTAGGGACAGTCCAAGAGACCCAGTACTTC.

This chain connects TRBV6-5 to TRBJ2-1; D is possibly TRBD2 (6 bases). Germline CDR1 and CDR2: MNHEY and SVGAGI. This CDR3 spans 13 amino acids. The V and J ends lost 7 bases and 6 bases respectively, with 13 bases between them. CDR3 region: CASTLGGVNEQFF. The CDR3, as DNA: TGTGCCAGCACCCTAGGAGGGGTCAATGAGCAGTTCTTC.

This chain connects TRBV10-1 to TRBJ1-6; unclear D gene. Looked up from germline, CDR1 is WNHNN and CDR2 is SYGVQD (reference sequence). V was trimmed by 2 bases and J by 0 bases, leaving 17 bases between them. The length of the CDR3 is 19 residues. This CDR3 reads CASSEGSGLDYSYNSPLHF. The CDR3 DNA reads as TGCGCCAGCAGTGAGGGGTCCGGCCTCGACTACTCCTATAATTCACCCCTCCACTTT.

This clone was detected once. This chain links TRBV4-1 with TRBJ1-2; maybe TRBD1 (6 bases). V was clipped by 2 bases and J by 6 bases, with 16 bases between them. The CDR3 covers 15 residues. Germline loops: CDR1 MGHRA, CDR2 YSYEKL. The CDR3 here is CASSQTPTGLHGYTF. CDR3 sequence (DNA): TGCGCCAGCAGCCAAACCCCGACAGGTCTTCATGGCTACACCTTC.

The chain has TRBV28 and TRBJ1-5; no reliable D call. The CDR3 consists of 13 residues. V was clipped by 6 bases and J by 6 bases, with 12 bases between them. CDR1 MDHEN and CDR2 SYDVKM come from the germline V gene. The CDR3 DNA is TGTGCCAGCAGCTGGGCCCCGTCTCAGCCCCAGCATTTT. Its protein product is CASSWAPSQPQHF.